This is a list of T cell receptor beta chains from one sample in a study of T cells after yellow fever vaccination. MiXCR was run by TCRdb on the 5' RACE reads, yielding one entry per CDR3 protein. The sample consists of 200,000 to 250,000 distinct CDR3 sequences, 6.9% of them appearing once. Source: CD4+ T cells sorted from PBMCs, taken 15 days after the yellow fever booster vaccination. These receptor sequences come from a man aged 25 to 40 who received the YFV17D yellow fever vaccine. The CDR3 runs from the conserved cysteine through the conserved F or W. The D gene is left open where the match is weak. Size is omitted from some rows. Given values are once, few, many or a class for expanded clones.

>NA|NA|TRBJ2-1|TRBV15
CATSTGSFLYNEQFF
TGTGCCACCAGCACCGGCAGCTTCCTCTACAATGAGCAGTTCTTC
>NA|TRBD2|TRBJ2-3|TRBV9
CASSLDRTSRPGDTQYF
TGTGCCAGCAGCCTCGATCGGACTAGCAGGCCGGGGGATACGCAGTATTTT
>few|TRBD2|TRBJ2-3|TRBV5-1
CASGTSGGRSTDTQYF
TGCGCCAGCGGGACTAGCGGGGGGCGAAGCACAGATACGCAGTATTTT
>NA|NA|TRBJ2-1|TRBV11-2
CASSLGALAYNEQFF
TGTGCCAGCAGCTTAGGAGCCCTAGCTTACAATGAGCAGTTCTTC
>few|TRBD2|TRBJ2-1|TRBV3-1
CASRQAGVGSYNEQFF
TGTGCCAGCAGACAAGCGGGAGTTGGGTCCTACAATGAGCAGTTCTTC
>NA|TRBD1|TRBJ2-7|TRBV19
CASSTVTGGNGEQYF
TGTGCCAGTAGTACCGTGACAGGGGGTAACGGAGAGCAGTACTTC
>few|NA|TRBJ2-7|TRBV18
CASSYTGTEQYF
TGTGCCAGCTCCTATACAGGGACCGAGCAGTACTTC
>NA|TRBD2|TRBJ2-3|TRBV5-1
CASSLSGRNTDTQYF
TGCGCCAGCAGCTTGAGCGGGAGGAACACAGATACGCAGTATTTT
>few|NA|TRBJ2-2|TRBV7-2
CASSLKFGDGELFF
TGTGCCAGCAGCTTAAAGTTCGGAGACGGGGAGCTGTTTTTT
>NA|NA|TRBJ2-3|TRBV3-1
CASSSPGAGDTQYF
TGTGCCAGCAGCTCCCCGGGGGCTGGAGATACGCAGTATTTT
>many|NA|TRBJ1-2|TRBV20-1
CSARDSPGYGGYTF
TGCAGTGCTAGAGATTCGCCAGGGTATGGGGGCTACACCTTC
>NA|TRBD2|TRBJ2-1|TRBV5-1
CASSLCSGSFNEQFF
TGCGCCAGCAGCTTGTGTAGCGGGAGTTTTAATGAGCAGTTCTTC
>few|TRBD1|TRBJ1-1|TRBV5-1
CASSSTGTAEAFF
TGCGCCAGCAGCTCGACAGGGACCGCTGAAGCTTTCTTT
>few|TRBD2|TRBJ2-6|TRBV12-3/TRBV12-4
CASSLAVMAGAGANVLTF
TGTGCCAGCAGTTTAGCTGTGATGGCGGGGGCTGGGGCCAACGTCCTGACTTTC
>many|TRBD1|TRBJ2-7|TRBV5-1
CASSRLTGQGAGEQYF
TGCGCCAGCTCGCGTCTGACGGGACAGGGGGCTGGGGAGCAGTACTTC
>NA|NA|TRBJ2-1|TRBV19
CASSAGTYNEQFF
TGTGCCAGTAGCGCCGGGACTTACAATGAGCAGTTCTTC
>few|TRBD2|TRBJ2-5|TRBV18
CASSPKGLAGETQYF
TGTGCCAGCTCACCAAAAGGACTAGCGGGAGAGACCCAGTACTTC
>many|TRBD2|TRBJ2-5|TRBV29-1
CSASGTSDVGTQYF
TGCAGCGCCTCCGGGACTAGTGACGTCGGGACCCAGTACTTC
>many|TRBD2|TRBJ2-3|TRBV6-1
CASSKSGRRDTQYF
TGTGCCAGCAGTAAGAGCGGGAGGAGAGATACGCAGTATTTT
>NA|TRBD2|TRBJ2-1|TRBV20-1
CSARAPGAGYYNEQFF
TGCAGTGCTAGAGCGCCGGGAGCGGGGTACTACAATGAGCAGTTCTTC
>NA|TRBD2|TRBJ2-3|TRBV5-1
CASSSREGLPGLASTDTQYF
TGCGCCAGCAGCTCGCGGGAGGGGCTACCTGGGCTTGCTAGCACAGATACGCAGTATTTT
>NA|NA|TRBJ1-5|TRBV6-2/TRBV6-3
CASSYSQGRYGQPQHF
TGTGCCAGCAGTTACTCCCAGGGACGGTACGGTCAGCCCCAGCATTTT
>many|TRBD2|TRBJ2-3|TRBV20-1
CSARDPAGSTDTQYF
TGCAGTGCTAGAGATCCAGCGGGATCCACAGATACGCAGTATTTT
>many|NA|TRBJ1-5|TRBV12-3/TRBV12-4
CASSYASSMGNQPQHF
TGTGCCAGCAGTTATGCCTCGTCCATGGGTAATCAGCCCCAGCATTTT
>few|NA|TRBJ1-6|TRBV18
CASSPAGKDSPLHF
TGTGCCAGCTCACCTGCGGGGAAAGATTCACCCCTCCACTTT
>few|TRBD2|TRBJ2-7|TRBV28
CAARRAGWGEQYF
TGTGCCGCGAGGAGAGCGGGGTGGGGCGAGCAGTACTTC
>many|NA|TRBJ1-3|TRBV5-1
CASSLAPGTGNTIYF
TGCGCCAGCAGCTTGGCCCCGGGTACTGGAAACACCATATATTTT
>NA|TRBD2|TRBJ2-7|TRBV7-9
CASSYGLAGDKEQYF
TGTGCCAGCAGCTACGGTCTAGCGGGAGACAAGGAGCAGTACTTC
>NA|TRBD1|TRBJ2-1|TRBV6-2/TRBV6-3
CASSSTTGPISYMRNEQFF
TGTGCCAGCAGTTCCACGACAGGGCCGATATCCTACATGAGGAATGAGCAGTTCTTC
>NA|TRBD1|TRBJ1-1|TRBV3-1
CASSHSRDSTEAFF
TGTGCCAGCAGCCACTCCCGGGACAGCACTGAAGCTTTCTTT
>NA|NA|TRBJ2-3|TRBV5-1
CASSLGRTTPDTQYF
TGCGCCAGCAGCTTGGGTAGAACTACTCCAGATACGCAGTATTTT
>NA|NA|TRBJ2-4|TRBV7-2
CASNQGAKNIQYF
TGTGCCAGCAACCAGGGAGCCAAAAACATTCAGTACTTC
>NA|NA|TRBJ2-2|TRBV7-2
CASSSVGTGLFF
TGTGCCAGCAGCTCCGTTGGAACGGGGCTGTTTTTT
>few|TRBD2|TRBJ2-7|TRBV20-1
CSALQRAGYEQYF
TGCAGTGCCCTCCAACGAGCGGGATACGAGCAGTACTTC
>few|TRBD2|TRBJ2-5|TRBV18
CASSPVLTSGQETQYF
TGTGCCAGCTCACCAGTCTTGACTAGCGGGCAAGAGACCCAGTACTTC
>many|TRBD1|TRBJ2-3|TRBV6-5
CASSYLQGRPDTQYF
TGTGCCAGCAGTTACCTACAGGGGAGACCAGATACGCAGTATTTT
>many|TRBD2|TRBJ2-1|TRBV20-1
CSAISTSGKREQFF
TGCAGTGCAATCTCGACTAGCGGGAAACGTGAGCAGTTCTTC
>NA|TRBD1|TRBJ2-7|TRBV19
CASSTTGSIHEQYF
TGTGCCAGTAGTACGACAGGGTCCATCCACGAGCAGTACTTC
>NA|NA|TRBJ1-6|TRBV25-1
CASSGQTGPGSYNSPLHF
TGTGCCAGCAGTGGTCAGACCGGTCCGGGCTCCTATAATTCACCCCTCCACTTT
>NA|NA|TRBJ2-5|TRBV20-1
CSARVVARGSETQYF
TGCAGTGCTAGAGTAGTAGCGCGGGGCTCGGAGACCCAGTACTTC
>NA|NA|TRBJ2-3|TRBV5-6
CASSLGQFAGYHF
TGTGCCAGCAGCTTGGGGCAGTTCGCCGGCTACCATTTT
>NA|NA|TRBJ2-7|TRBV7-9
CASSFSSEQYF
TGTGCCAGCAGCTTTTCGTCCGAGCAGTACTTC
>few|TRBD1|TRBJ1-1|TRBV5-1
CASSWNRGETEAFF
TGCGCCAGCAGCTGGAACAGGGGTGAGACTGAAGCTTTCTTT
>many|TRBD1|TRBJ2-3|TRBV11-2
CASSPRRTGADTQYF
TGTGCCAGCAGCCCCCGACGGACAGGCGCAGATACGCAGTATTTT
>few|NA|TRBJ1-5|TRBV28
CAGGGASNQPQHF
TGTGCCGGAGGGGGGGCAAGCAATCAGCCCCAGCATTTT
>many|NA|TRBJ2-1|TRBV5-1
CASRSGDEQFF
TGCGCCAGCAGGAGTGGAGATGAGCAGTTCTTC
>many|TRBD2|TRBJ2-7|TRBV28
CASSFETSGKYEQYF
TGTGCCAGCAGTTTCGAGACTAGCGGGAAGTACGAGCAGTACTTC
>many|NA|TRBJ2-7|TRBV5-1
CASSIDRSYEQYF
TGCGCCAGCAGCATCGACAGAAGCTACGAGCAGTACTTC
>NA|NA|TRBJ2-7|TRBV18
CASSLGVAASYEQYF
TGTGCCAGCTCCCTGGGAGTAGCGGCCTCCTACGAGCAGTACTTC
>NA|TRBD2|TRBJ2-3|TRBV7-3
CASSFSSSGGGTDTQYF
TGTGCCAGCAGCTTTTCGTCTAGCGGGGGGGGCACAGATACGCAGTATTTT
>many|NA|TRBJ1-4|TRBV2
CASTSAPEGEKLFF
TGTGCCAGCACCTCGGCCCCCGAAGGTGAAAAACTGTTTTTT
>few|TRBD1|TRBJ2-2|TRBV29-1
CSVTGTGGGRGELFF
TGCAGCGTTACCGGGACAGGGGGAGGTAGAGGGGAGCTGTTTTTT
>many|NA|TRBJ2-1|TRBV20-1
CSARAQLEQFF
TGCAGTGCTAGGGCTCAGCTCGAGCAGTTCTTC
>few|TRBD1|TRBJ2-7|TRBV5-1
CASSMDRAGIDYEQYF
TGCGCCAGCAGCATGGACAGGGCGGGCATCGATTACGAGCAGTACTTC
>few|TRBD2|TRBJ2-1|TRBV20-1
CSARSTTSGRANEQFF
TGCAGTGCTAGATCTACGACTAGCGGGAGGGCCAATGAGCAGTTCTTC
>few|TRBD1|TRBJ1-1|TRBV29-1
CSVRGQGGNTEAFF
TGCAGCGTCCGAGGACAGGGGGGGAACACTGAAGCTTTCTTT
>NA|NA|TRBJ2-1|TRBV20-1
CSATPNKGQFF
TGCAGTGCTACACCGAACAAGGGACAGTTCTTC
>many|NA|TRBJ2-5|TRBV12-3/TRBV12-4
CASSLGGTAETQYF
TGTGCCAGCAGTTTAGGGGGGACTGCCGAGACCCAGTACTTC